This paragraph reports one TCR beta chain. CDR3 length: 18 residues. Germline V gives CDR1 DFQATT, CDR2 SNEGSKA (reference sequence). Making each TCR library took around 3,400 ng of total RNA. Researchers put TCRalpha and TCRbeta cDNA through two nested PCRs lasting about 17 and 10 cycles. TCRdb re-called the 5' RACE reads and gives one entry per CDR3 protein, without DNA. The sample has 85,000 to 110,000 distinct CDR3 sequences; the top ten hold approximately 2%. The record originates from a study of monozygotic twins with inflammatory bowel disease. Every single donor had a roughly 2.5 ml blood sample drawn.

V is TRBV20-1 and J is TRBJ2-7; TCRdb reports TRBD1, a call that lacks DNA to check it against. The TCR comes from a human donor with ulcerative colitis or Crohn's disease, or a healthy co-twin of an affected twin (not recorded which). Sample: blood. Here the CDR3 reads CSARPSQPGQGDLYEQYF.